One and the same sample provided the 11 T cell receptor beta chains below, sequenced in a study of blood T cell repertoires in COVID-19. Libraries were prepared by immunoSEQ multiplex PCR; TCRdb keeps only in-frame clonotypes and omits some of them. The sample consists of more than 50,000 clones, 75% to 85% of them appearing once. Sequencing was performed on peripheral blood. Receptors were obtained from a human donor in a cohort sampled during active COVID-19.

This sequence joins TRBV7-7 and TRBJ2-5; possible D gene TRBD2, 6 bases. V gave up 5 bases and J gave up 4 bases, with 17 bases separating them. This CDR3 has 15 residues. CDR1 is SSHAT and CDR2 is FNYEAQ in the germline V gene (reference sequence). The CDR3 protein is CASSRQPLASETQYF. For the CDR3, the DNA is TGTGCCAGCAGCCGGCAACCACTAGCCTCAGAGACCCAGTACTTC.

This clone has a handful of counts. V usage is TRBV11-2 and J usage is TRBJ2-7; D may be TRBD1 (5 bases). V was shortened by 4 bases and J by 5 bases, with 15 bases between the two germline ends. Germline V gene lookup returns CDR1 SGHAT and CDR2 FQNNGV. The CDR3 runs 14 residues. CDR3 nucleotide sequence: TGTGCCAGCAGCTCTCCAAGGGGAAAGGACGAGCAGTACTTC. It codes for CASSSPRGKDEQYF.

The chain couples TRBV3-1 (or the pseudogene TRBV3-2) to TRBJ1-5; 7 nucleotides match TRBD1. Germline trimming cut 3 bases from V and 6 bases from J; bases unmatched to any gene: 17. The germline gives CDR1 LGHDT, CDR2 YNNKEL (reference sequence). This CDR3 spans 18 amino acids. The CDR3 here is CASSHPTGDGIWGQPQHF. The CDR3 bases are TGTGCCAGCAGCCACCCTACAGGGGATGGGATTTGGGGTCAGCCCCAGCATTTT.

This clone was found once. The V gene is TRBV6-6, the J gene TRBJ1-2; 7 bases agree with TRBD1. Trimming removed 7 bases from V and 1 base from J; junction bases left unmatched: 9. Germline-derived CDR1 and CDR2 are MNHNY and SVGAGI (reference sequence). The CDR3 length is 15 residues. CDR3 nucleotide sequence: TGTGCCAGCAAGACAGGGCCGATCTTTAACTATGGCTACACCTTC. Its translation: CASKTGPIFNYGYTF.

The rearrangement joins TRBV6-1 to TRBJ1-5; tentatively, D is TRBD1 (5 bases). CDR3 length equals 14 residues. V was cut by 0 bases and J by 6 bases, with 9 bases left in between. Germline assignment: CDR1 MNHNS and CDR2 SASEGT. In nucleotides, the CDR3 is TGTGCCAGCAGTGAAGCGGTTCAGGGTCAGCCCCAGCATTTT. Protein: CASSEAVQGQPQHF.

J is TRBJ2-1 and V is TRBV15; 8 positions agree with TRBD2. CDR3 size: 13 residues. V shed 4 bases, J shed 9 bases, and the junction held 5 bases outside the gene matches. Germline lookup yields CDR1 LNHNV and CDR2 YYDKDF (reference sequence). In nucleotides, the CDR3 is TGTGCCACCAGCACCGGACTAGCCGGTGAGCAGTTCTTC. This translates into CATSTGLAGEQFF. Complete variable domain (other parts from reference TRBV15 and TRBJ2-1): DAMVIQNPRYQVTQFGKPVTLSCSQTLNHNVMYWYQQKSSQAPKLLFHYYDKDFNNEADTPDNFQSRRPNTSFCFLDIRSPGLGDTAMYLCATSTGLAGEQFFGPGTRLTVL.

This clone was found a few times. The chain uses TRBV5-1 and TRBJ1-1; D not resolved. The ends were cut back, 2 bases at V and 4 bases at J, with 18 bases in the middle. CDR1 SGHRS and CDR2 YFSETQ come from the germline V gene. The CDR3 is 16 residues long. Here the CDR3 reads CASSFWGGGMSTEAFF. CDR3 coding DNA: TGCGCCAGCAGCTTTTGGGGAGGAGGGATGAGCACTGAAGCTTTCTTT.

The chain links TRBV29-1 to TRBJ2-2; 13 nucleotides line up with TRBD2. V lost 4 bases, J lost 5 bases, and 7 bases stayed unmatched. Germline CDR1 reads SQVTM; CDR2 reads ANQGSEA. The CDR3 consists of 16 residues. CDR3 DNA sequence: TGCAGCGTTGCCCATGGGACTAGCGGGGTAACCGGGGAGCTGTTTTTT. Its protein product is CSVAHGTSGVTGELFF.

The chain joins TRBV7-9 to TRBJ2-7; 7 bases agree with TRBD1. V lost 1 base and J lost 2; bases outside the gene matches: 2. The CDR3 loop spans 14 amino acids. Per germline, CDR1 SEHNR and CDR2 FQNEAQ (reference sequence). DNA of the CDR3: TGTGCCAGCAGCTTAGGGACAGGACCCTACGAGCAGTACTTC. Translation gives CASSLGTGPYEQYF.

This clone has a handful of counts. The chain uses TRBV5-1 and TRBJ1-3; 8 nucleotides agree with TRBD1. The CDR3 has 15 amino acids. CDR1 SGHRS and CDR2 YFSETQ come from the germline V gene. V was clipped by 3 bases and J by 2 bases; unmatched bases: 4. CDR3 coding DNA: TGCGCCAGCAGCTCGTCAGGGGGCGCTGGAAACACCATATATTTT. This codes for CASSSSGGAGNTIYF.

CDR3 residues: CASRDNSGGAHNEQFF. The CDR3 coding sequence is TGTGCCAGCAGGGATAATAGCGGGGGGGCCCACAATGAGCAGTTCTTC. The rearrangement links TRBV3-1 (or the pseudogene TRBV3-2) to TRBJ2-1, with 11 bases that match TRBD2. The V and J ends lost 6 bases and 5 bases, in that order; junction bases with no gene match: 9. The CDR3 consists of 16 residues. CDR1 and CDR2 (germline): LGHDT, YNNKEL (reference sequence).